Sample share makes the clone carrying this T cell receptor beta chain medium-sized. As yet, its antigen is unknown. Each patient relapsed following autologous stem cell transplantation, and prior brentuximab vedotin exposure differed. Generated by immunoSEQ multiplex PCR, the TCRdb table keeps only in-frame clones and is missing some. This sample has several thousand clones, with almost 85% found just once. The data are from a study of PD-1 blockade in classical Hodgkin lymphoma. Whole-study results and caveats: Complete responders started with a diversity level that resembled newly diagnosed patients at baseline. Among the patients, those starting nivolumab under 1 year after ASCT were excluded.

This receptor was identified in a human donor with classical Hodgkin lymphoma. The sequenced sample was peripheral blood mononuclear cells (PBMCs), obtained at baseline.

The CDR3 coding sequence is TGTGCCAGCAGTTACTATTCTAGCGGCTACAATGAGCAGTTCTTC. Protein sequence: CASSYYSSGYNEQFF. This chain joins TRBV6-6 and TRBJ2-1; 7 bases match TRBD2. Germline V lookup: CDR1 MNHNY, CDR2 SVGAGI (reference sequence). The CDR3 consists of 15 residues. Unmatched junction bases numbered 3, after V lost 1 base and J lost 3 bases.